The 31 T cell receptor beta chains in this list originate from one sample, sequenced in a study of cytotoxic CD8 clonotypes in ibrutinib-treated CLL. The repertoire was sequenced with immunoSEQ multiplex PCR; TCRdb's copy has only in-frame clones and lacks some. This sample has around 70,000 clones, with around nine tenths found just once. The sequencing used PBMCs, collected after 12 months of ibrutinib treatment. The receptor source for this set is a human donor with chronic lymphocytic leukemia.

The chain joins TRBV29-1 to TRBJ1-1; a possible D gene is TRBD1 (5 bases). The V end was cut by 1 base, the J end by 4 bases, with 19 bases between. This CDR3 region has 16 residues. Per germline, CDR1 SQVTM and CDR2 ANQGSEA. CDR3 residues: CSVEGRQLLLGTEAFF. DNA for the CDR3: TGCAGCGTTGAAGGTCGACAGCTACTCCTAGGCACTGAAGCTTTCTTT.

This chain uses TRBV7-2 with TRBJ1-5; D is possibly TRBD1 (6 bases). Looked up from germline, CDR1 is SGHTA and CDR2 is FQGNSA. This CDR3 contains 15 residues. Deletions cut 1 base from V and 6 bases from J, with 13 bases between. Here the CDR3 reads CASSLEGVGGQPQHF. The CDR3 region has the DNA TGTGCCAGCAGCTTAGAAGGGGTAGGGGGTCAGCCCCAGCATTTT.

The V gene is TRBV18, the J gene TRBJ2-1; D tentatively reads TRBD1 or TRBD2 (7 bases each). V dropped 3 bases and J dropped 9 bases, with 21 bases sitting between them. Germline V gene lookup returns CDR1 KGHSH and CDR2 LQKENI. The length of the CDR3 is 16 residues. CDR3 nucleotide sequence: TGTGCCAGCTCACCCCGACAGGGAGGGGCAAACTTTGAGCAGTTCTTC. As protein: CASSPRQGGANFEQFF.

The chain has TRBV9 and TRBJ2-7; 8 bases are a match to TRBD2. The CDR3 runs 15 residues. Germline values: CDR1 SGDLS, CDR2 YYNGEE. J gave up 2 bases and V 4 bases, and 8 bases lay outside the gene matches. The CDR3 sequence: CASSPGGGAAYEQYF. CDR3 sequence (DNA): TGTGCCAGCAGCCCCGGGGGGGGAGCAGCCTACGAGCAGTACTTC.

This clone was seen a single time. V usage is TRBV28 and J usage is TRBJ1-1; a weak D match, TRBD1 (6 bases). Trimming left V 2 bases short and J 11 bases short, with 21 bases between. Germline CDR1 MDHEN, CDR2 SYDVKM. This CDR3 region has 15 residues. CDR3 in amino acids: CASSLMGLGTTGAFF. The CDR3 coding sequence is TGTGCCAGCAGTTTAATGGGTCTGGGCACAACAGGGGCTTTCTTT. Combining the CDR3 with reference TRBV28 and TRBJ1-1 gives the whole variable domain DVKVTQSSRYLVKRTGEKVFLECVQDMDHENMFWYRQDPGLGLRLIYFSYDVKMKEKGDIPEGYSVSREKKERFSLILESASTNQTSMYLCASSLMGLGTTGAFFGQGTRLTVV.

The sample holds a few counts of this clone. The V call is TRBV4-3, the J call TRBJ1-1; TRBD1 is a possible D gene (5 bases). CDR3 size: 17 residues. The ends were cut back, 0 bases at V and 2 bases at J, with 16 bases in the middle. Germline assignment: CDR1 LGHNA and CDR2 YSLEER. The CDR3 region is CASSQDRPSGGNTEAFF. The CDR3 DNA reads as TGCGCCAGCAGCCAAGATCGGCCGTCCGGGGGTAACACTGAAGCTTTCTTT.

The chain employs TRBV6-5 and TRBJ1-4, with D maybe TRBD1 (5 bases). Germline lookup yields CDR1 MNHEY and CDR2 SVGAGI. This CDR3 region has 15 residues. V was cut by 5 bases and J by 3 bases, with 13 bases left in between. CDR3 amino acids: CASSTGREANEKLFF. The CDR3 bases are TGTGCCAGCAGTACCGGCAGGGAGGCTAATGAAAAACTGTTTTTT.

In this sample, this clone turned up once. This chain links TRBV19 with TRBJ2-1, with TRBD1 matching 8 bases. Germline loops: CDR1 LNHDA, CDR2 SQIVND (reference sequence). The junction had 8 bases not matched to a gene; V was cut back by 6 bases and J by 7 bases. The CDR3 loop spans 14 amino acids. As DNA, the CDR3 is TGTGCCAGTAGCGGACAGGGTACTGTTAATGAGCAGTTCTTC. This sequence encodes CASSGQGTVNEQFF.

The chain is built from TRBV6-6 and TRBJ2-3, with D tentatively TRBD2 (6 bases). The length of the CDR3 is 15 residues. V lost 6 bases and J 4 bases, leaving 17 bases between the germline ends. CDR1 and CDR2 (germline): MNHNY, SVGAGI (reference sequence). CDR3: CASSSEGRLADTQYF. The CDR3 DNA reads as TGTGCCAGCAGCTCTGAGGGGAGGCTCGCAGATACGCAGTATTTT.

The CDR3 sequence: CASSYLTGEPNEKLFF. CDR3 DNA sequence: TGTGCCAGCAGCTACTTGACAGGGGAGCCTAATGAAAAACTGTTTTTT. This sequence joins TRBV7-2 and TRBJ1-4, with 8 bases that match TRBD1. J lost 3 bases, V lost 4 bases, and 7 bases had no gene match. CDR1 and CDR2 from the germline V gene are SGHTA and FQGNSA. The CDR3 consists of 16 residues.

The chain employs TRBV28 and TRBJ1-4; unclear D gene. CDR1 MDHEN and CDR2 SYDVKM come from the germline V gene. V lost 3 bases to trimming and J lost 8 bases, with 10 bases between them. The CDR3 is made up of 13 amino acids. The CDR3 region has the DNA TGTGCCAGCAGTTTGGTACTCTGGGAAAAACTGTTTTTT. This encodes CASSLVLWEKLFF.

The chain's CDR3 is CASSSARTSGSYNEQFF. CDR3 bases: TGTGCCAGCAGCTCCGCTAGGACCTCGGGCTCCTACAATGAGCAGTTCTTC. The chain couples TRBV7-3 to TRBJ2-1; D ambiguous. CDR1 is SGHTA, CDR2 FQGTGA, per germline. This CDR3 is 17 amino acids long. Trimming left V 4 bases short and J 0 bases short, with 16 bases between.

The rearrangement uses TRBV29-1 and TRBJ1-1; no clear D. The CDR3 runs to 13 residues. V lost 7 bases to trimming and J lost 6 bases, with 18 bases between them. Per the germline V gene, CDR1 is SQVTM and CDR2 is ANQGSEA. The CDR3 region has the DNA TGCAGCGGCAAAGTCGTCAGGCAGGCTGAAGCTTTCTTT. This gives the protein CSGKVVRQAEAFF.

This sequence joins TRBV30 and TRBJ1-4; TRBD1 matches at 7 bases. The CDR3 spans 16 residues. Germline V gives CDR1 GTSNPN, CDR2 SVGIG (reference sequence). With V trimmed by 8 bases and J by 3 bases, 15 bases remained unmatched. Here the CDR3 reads CAGEEGALFANEKLFF. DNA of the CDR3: TGTGCCGGAGAGGAGGGGGCGTTGTTTGCTAATGAAAAACTGTTTTTT.

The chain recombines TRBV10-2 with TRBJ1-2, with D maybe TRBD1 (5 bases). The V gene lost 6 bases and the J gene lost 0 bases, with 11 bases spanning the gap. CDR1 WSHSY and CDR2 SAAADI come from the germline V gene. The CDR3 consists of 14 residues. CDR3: CASRVGRSNYGYTF. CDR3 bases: TGCGCCAGCAGAGTGGGACGCTCTAACTATGGCTACACCTTC.

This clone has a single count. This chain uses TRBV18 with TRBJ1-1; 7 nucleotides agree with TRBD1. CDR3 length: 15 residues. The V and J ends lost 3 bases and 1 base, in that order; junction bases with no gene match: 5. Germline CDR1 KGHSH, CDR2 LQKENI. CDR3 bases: TGTGCCAGCTCACCGGACAGGACACCGAACACTGAAGCTTTCTTT. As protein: CASSPDRTPNTEAFF.

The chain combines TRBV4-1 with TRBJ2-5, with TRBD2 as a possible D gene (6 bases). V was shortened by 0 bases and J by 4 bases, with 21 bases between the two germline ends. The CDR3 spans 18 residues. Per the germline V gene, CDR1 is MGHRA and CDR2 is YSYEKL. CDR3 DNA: TGCGCCAGCAGCCAAGATCGGGTCGGGGGTTTGGGGGGAGAGACCCAGTACTTC. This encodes CASSQDRVGGLGGETQYF.

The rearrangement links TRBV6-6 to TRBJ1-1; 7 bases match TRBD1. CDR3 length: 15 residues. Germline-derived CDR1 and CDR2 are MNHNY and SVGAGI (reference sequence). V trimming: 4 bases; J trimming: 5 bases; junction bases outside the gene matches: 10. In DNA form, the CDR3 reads TGTGCCAGCAGTTCCCCGACAGGGCCGGGGACTGAAGCTTTCTTT. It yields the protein CASSSPTGPGTEAFF.

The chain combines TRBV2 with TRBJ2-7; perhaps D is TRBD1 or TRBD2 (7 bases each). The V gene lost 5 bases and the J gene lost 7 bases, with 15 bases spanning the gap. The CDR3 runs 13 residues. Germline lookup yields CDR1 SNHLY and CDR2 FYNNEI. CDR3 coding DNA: TGTGCCAGCAGTAGGGAGGGGGCTGGGGAGCAGTACTTC. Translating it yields CASSREGAGEQYF.

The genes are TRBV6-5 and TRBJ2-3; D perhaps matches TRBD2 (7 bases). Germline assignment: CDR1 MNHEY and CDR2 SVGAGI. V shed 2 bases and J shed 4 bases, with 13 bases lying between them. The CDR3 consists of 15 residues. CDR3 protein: CASSYAGAMADTQYF. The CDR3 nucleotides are TGTGCCAGCAGTTACGCGGGGGCGATGGCAGATACGCAGTATTTT.

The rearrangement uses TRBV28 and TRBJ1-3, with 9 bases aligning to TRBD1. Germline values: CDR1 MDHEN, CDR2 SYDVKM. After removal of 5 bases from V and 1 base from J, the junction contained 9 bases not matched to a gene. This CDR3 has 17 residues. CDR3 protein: CASSHLDRGNSGNTIYF. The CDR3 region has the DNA TGTGCCAGCAGTCATCTCGACAGGGGGAATTCTGGAAACACCATATATTTT.

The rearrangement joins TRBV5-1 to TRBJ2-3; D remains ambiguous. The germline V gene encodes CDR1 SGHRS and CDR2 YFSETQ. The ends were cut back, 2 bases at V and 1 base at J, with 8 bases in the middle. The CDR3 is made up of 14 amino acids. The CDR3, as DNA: TGCGCCAGCAGCTTAAACCCTGGCACAGATACGCAGTATTTT. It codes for CASSLNPGTDTQYF. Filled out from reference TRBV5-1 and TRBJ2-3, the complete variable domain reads KAGVTQTPRYLIKTRGQQVTLSCSPISGHRSVSWYQQTPGQGLQFLFEYFSETQRNKGNFPGRFSGRQFSNSRSEMNVSTLELGDSALYLCASSLNPGTDTQYFGPGTRLTVL.

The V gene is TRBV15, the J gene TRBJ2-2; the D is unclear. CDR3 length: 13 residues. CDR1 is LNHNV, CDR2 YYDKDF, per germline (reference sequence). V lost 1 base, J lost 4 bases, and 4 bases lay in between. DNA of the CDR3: TGTGCCACCAGCAGAGGTTTCACCGGGGAGCTGTTTTTT. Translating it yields CATSRGFTGELFF.

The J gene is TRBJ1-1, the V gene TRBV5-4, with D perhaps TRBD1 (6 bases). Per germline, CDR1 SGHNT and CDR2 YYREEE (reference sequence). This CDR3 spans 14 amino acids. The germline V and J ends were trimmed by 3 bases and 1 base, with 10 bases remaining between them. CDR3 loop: CASSSLDRNTEAFF. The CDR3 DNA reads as TGTGCCAGCAGCTCCTTGGACAGGAACACTGAAGCTTTCTTT.

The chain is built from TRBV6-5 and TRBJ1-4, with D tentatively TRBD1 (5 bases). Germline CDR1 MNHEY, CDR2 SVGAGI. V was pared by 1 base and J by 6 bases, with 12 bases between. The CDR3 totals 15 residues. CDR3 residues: CASSYWGSGDEKLFF. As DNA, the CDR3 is TGTGCCAGCAGTTACTGGGGGTCGGGGGATGAAAAACTGTTTTTT.

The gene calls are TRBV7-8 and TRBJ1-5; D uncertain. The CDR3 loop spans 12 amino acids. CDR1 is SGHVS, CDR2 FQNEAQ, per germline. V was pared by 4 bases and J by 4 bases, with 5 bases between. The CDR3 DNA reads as TGTGCCAGCAGCTCCGGAAATCAGCCCCAGCATTTT. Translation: CASSSGNQPQHF.

The CDR3 here is CASSQDMGSGRPQHF. CDR3 DNA sequence: TGTGCCAGCAGCCAAGATATGGGTTCTGGGAGGCCCCAGCATTTT. V gene TRBV4-2 combines with J gene TRBJ1-5; the D is unclear. CDR1 LGHNA and CDR2 YNFKEQ come from the germline V gene. V was cut by 0 bases and J by 9 bases, with 15 bases left in between. The CDR3 spans 15 residues.

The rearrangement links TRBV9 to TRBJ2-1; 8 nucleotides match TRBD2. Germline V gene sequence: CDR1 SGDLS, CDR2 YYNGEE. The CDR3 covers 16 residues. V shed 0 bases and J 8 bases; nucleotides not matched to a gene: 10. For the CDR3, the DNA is TGTGCCAGCAGCGTAGCGGGGGGGAGGGCCACAGATGAGCAGTTCTTC. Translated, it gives CASSVAGGRATDEQFF.

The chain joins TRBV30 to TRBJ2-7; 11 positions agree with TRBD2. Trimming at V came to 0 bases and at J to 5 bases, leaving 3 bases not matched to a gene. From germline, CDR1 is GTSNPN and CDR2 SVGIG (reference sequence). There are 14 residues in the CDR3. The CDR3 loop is CAWSVGLAADEQYF. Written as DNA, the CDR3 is TGTGCCTGGAGTGTGGGACTAGCGGCCGACGAGCAGTACTTC.

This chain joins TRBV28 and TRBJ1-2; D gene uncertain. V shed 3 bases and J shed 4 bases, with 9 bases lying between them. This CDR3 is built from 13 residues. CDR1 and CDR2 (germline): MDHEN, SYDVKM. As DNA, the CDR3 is TGTGCCAGCAGTTTGTTGCAGCTCTATGGCTACACCTTC. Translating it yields CASSLLQLYGYTF.

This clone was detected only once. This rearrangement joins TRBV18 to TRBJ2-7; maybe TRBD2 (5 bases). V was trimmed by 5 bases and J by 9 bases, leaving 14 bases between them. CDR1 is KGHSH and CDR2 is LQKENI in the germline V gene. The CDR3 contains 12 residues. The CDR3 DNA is TGTGCCAGCTCAGACAAACTAGGATGGCAGTACTTC. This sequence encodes CASSDKLGWQYF.